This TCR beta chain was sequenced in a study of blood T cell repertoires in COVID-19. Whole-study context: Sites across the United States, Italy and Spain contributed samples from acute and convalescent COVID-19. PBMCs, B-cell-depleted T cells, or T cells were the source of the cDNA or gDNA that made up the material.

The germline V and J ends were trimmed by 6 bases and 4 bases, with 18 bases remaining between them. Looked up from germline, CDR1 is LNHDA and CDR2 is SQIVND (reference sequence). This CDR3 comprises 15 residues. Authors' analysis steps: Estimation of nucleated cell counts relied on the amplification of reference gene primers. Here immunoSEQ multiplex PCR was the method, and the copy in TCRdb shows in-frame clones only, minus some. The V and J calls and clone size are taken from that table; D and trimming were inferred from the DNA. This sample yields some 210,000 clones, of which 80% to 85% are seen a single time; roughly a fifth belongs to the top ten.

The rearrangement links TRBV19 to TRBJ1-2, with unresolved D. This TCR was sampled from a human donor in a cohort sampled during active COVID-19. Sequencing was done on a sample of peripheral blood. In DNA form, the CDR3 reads TGTGCCAGTAGGCAAGAGCACCAGGTTAGCTATGGCTACACCTTC. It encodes CASRQEHQVSYGYTF. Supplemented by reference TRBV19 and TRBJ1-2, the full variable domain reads DGGITQSPKYLFRKEGQNVTLSCEQNLNHDAMYWYRQDPGQGLRLIYYSQIVNDFQKGDIAEGYSVSREKKESFPLTVTSAQKNPTAFYLCASRQEHQVSYGYTFGSGTRLTVV.